A single sample is the source of the 5 T cell receptor beta chains below, sequenced in a study of CD8 T cells in ankylosing spondylitis. MiXCR, applied by TCRdb to the 5' RACE reads, yields one record per CDR3 protein. The sample has about 250,000 distinct CDR3 sequences, 15% to 20% seen once; the top ten hold over 25%. The sample taken for sequencing was blood, either unsorted or a sorted T cell fraction (not recorded which). The origin of the receptors is a male donor with ankylosing spondylitis or in good health (not recorded which).

The chain couples TRBV6-1 to TRBJ2-3, with D possibly being TRBD1 (5 bases). V shed 3 bases and J shed 6 bases, with 10 bases lying between them. CDR1 is MNHNS and CDR2 is SASEGT in the germline V gene. The CDR3 has 13 amino acids. CDR3 amino acids: CASSEAKGDTQYF. The CDR3, as DNA: TGTGCCAGCAGTGAGGCGAAGGGGGATACGCAGTATTTT.

The chain recombines TRBV5-1 with TRBJ2-7, with 10 bases lining up with TRBD2. Germline V gene lookup returns CDR1 SGHRS and CDR2 YFSETQ. Losses at the gene ends were 5 bases for V and 3 bases for J; bases not matched to a gene: 5. CDR3 size: 14 residues. CDR3 protein: CASSWTSGGYEQYF. The CDR3 nucleotides are TGCGCCAGCAGTTGGACTAGCGGAGGCTACGAGCAGTACTTC.

In this sample, this clonotype turned up once. The chain uses TRBV25-1 and TRBJ2-7, with 9 bases matching TRBD1. Germline CDR1 is MGHDK and CDR2 is SYGVNS. The V and J ends lost 4 bases and 4 bases, in that order; junction bases with no gene match: 11. CDR3 size: 16 residues. The CDR3 reads CASSAGQGLFQYEQYF. For the CDR3, the DNA is TGTGCCAGCAGTGCAGGACAGGGGCTTTTTCAGTACGAGCAGTACTTC.

This clonotype was counted ten times or more. The chain combines TRBV29-1 with TRBJ2-1, with TRBD2 matching 10 bases. The CDR3 totals 14 residues. The junction had 10 bases not matched to a gene; V was cut back by 5 bases and J by 9 bases. CDR1 is SQVTM and CDR2 is ANQGSEA in the germline V gene. CDR3 nucleotide sequence: TGCAGCGTTCTCACTAGCGGGAAAGGAGTTGAGCAGTTCTTC. Encoded protein: CSVLTSGKGVEQFF.

This clonotype has only a few counts. This sequence joins TRBV5-1 and TRBJ2-3; D is uncertain. The CDR3 sequence is 13 residues long. Looked up from germline, CDR1 is SGHRS and CDR2 is YFSETQ. Trimming removed 2 bases at V and 4 bases at J, with 8 bases between. The CDR3 spells CASSFPAADTQYF. CDR3 sequence (DNA): TGCGCCAGCAGCTTCCCGGCGGCAGATACGCAGTATTTT.